This TCR beta chain was sequenced in a study of T-cell reconstitution after alpha-beta-depleted transplantation in children. Study-wide results and caveats: T cells produced anew were the main source of T-cell counts and diversity one year after transplant. Alpha-beta T cells about two months after transplant reportedly derived from several hundred expanded graft clones. Recipient T cells and thymic progenitors that survived were the source of the high TCRbeta diversity seen at day 60 in some patients.

This clonotype was observed a few times. Its antigen is unidentified. At one boundary the junction diverges from the germline segment, which might be a read error. Preparation of the TCRbeta library involved a method that used unique molecular identifiers. TCRdb itself ran the PCR reads through MiXCR, one entry per CDR3 protein. The sample includes roughly 790,000 distinct CDR3 sequences, roughly 15% seen only once; the top ten take roughly 4.8%. The source material was PBMCs, mostly from graft donor cells, sampled 360 days after TCRalphabeta/CD19-depleted stem cell transplant. The sequence came from a male patient younger than 18 who had a stem cell transplant for acute lymphoblastic leukemia, so the T cells may come from the graft donor.

CDR3 residues: CASQLAGEAQYF. The CDR3 coding sequence is TGTGCCAGCCAACTAGCGGGAGAGGCCCAGTACTTC. The gene calls are TRBV27 and TRBJ2-5, with 11 bases fitting TRBD2. The CDR3 covers 12 residues. Per germline, CDR1 MNHEY and CDR2 SMNVEV (reference sequence).